Reported below is one T cell receptor beta chain. A much larger clone sits a single nucleotide away, making a read error possible. Together with a sample-barcoded 5' primer, a J-beta primer mix was included in a second PCR lasting about 7 to 11 cycles. TCRdb recomputed calls from the 5' RACE reads with MiXCR, one row per CDR3 protein. The sample records approximately 690,000 distinct CDR3 sequences, around 38% being singletons. The sample is drawn from a study of blood T cells in healthy people across ages. The sequence came from a man at least 80 years old in good health. The specimen was blood.

The CDR3 sequence: CAISRDRDGSYNEQYF. CDR3 sequence (DNA): TGTGCCATCAGTAGGGATCGGGACGGATCCTACAATGAGCAGTACTTC. V gene TRBV10-3 combines with J gene TRBJ2-7; D may correspond to TRBD1 or TRBD2 (5 bases each). V lost 5 bases and J lost 7, with 24 bases in between. This CDR3 contains 16 residues. Germline CDR1 ENHRY, CDR2 SYGVKD.